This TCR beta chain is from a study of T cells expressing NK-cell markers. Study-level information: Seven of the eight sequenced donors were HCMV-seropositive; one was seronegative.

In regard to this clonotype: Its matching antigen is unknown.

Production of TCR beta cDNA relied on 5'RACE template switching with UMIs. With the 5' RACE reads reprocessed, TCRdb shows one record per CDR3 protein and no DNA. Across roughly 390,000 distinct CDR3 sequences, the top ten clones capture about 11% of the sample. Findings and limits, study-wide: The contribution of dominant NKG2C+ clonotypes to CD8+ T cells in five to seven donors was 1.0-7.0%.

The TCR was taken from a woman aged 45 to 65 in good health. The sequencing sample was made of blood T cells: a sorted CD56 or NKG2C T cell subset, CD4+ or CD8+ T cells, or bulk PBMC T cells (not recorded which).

The CDR3 sequence is CSARGQDRSYNEQFF. The chain carries TRBV20-1 and TRBJ2-1; absent DNA, TCRdb's TRBD1 call cannot be checked. Germline-derived CDR1 and CDR2 are DFQATT and SNEGSKA (reference sequence). The CDR3 extends over 15 amino acids.